This entry features one TCR beta chain sequence. The antigen is not known. The whole isolated RNA underwent reverse transcription, so sequencing captured expressed TCRB transcripts. Assay used: immunoSEQ multiplex PCR; TCRdb lists only in-frame clones, some missing. The table shows under 250,000 clones, with 13% to 15% occurring only once. There are 13 residues in the CDR3. The germline V and J ends were trimmed by 4 bases and 2 bases, with 8 bases remaining between them. The germline V gene encodes CDR1 SGHTA and CDR2 FQGNSA. This sample stems from a study of beta chain features in type 1 diabetes. Study-wide points: The similarity of naive, central memory and Treg TCRB repertoires appeared greater among patients than among healthy donors. Researchers report that Type 1 diabetes patients had moderately but significantly shorter TCRB CDR3s across all four CD4+ subsets.

The chain joins TRBV7-2 to TRBJ1-2, with D maybe TRBD1 (5 bases). This receptor was taken from a woman aged 40 to 50 in good health. The specimen was naive CD4+ T cells from blood. The CDR3 protein is CASSSGLNYGYTF. CDR3 coding DNA: TGTGCCAGCAGCTCAGGGTTGAACTATGGCTACACCTTC.